The rows below give T cell receptor beta chains drawn from one sample of a study of CD8 T cells in Susac syndrome. TCRdb re-derived calls from the immunoSEQ multiplex PCR reads in MiXCR, one entry per CDR3 protein. This table holds 150,000 or so distinct CDR3 sequences, approximately 95% found once. Source material: CD4+ T cells from PBMCs. The origin of the receptors is a human donor with Susac syndrome. CDR3s include the opening cysteine and the closing phenylalanine or tryptophan. Each record gives: CDR3 protein, CDR3 DNA, J gene, D gene, V gene, clone size. D genes are given only for firm matches. Rows give clone size only sometimes, using once, few, many, or a class for an expanded clone.

CASSRGPNTEAFF TGTGCCAGCTCCAGGGGTCCGAACACTGAAGCTTTCTTT TRBJ1-1 . TRBV18 few
CATSRDQGEENTQYF TGTGCCACCAGCAGAGATCAGGGGGAGGAAAATACGCAGTATTTT TRBJ2-3 . TRBV15 .
CSARFSDTQYF TGCAGCGCCCGGTTTTCAGATACGCAGTATTTT TRBJ2-3 . TRBV29-1 .
CSASLQGTEAFF TGCAGTGCTAGTCTACAGGGCACTGAAGCTTTCTTT TRBJ1-1 . TRBV20-1 .
CASSPSRGGRYTGELFF TGTGCCAGCAGCCCCTCGCGGGGGGGCCGATACACCGGGGAGCTGTTTTTT TRBJ2-2 TRBD2 TRBV11-1 .
CASSLGTGSVEQFF TGTGCCAGCAGCTTGGGTACAGGGTCGGTTGAGCAGTTCTTC TRBJ2-1 . TRBV5-6 .
CASSLWGTRTVMNTEAFF TGTGCCAGCAGCTTGTGGGGGACGCGAACTGTAATGAACACTGAAGCTTTCTTT TRBJ1-1 . TRBV11-1 .
CASGLVGLPTDTQYF TGTGCTAGTGGTTTGGTCGGCTTACCGACAGATACGCAGTATTTT TRBJ2-3 . TRBV12-5 .
CASSLRGNYGYTF TGTGCCAGCAGTTTGAGGGGCAACTATGGCTACACCTTC TRBJ1-2 . TRBV27 .
CATSRSPTGKTGELFF TGTGCCACCAGCAGATCACCGACAGGGAAAACCGGGGAGCTGTTTTTT TRBJ2-2 TRBD1 TRBV15 .
CASSRGQNTEAFF TGTGCCAGCAGCCGAGGGCAGAACACTGAAGCTTTCTTT TRBJ1-1 . TRBV28 .